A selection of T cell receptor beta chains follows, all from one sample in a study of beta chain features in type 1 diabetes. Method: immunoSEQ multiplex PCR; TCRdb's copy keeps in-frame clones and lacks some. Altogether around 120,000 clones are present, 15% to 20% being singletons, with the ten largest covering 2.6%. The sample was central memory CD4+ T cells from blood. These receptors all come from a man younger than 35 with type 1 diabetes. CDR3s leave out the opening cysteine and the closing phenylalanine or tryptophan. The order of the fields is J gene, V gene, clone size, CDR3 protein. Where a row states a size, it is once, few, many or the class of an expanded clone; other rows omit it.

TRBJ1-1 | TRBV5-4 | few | ASSVQGQGNTEAF
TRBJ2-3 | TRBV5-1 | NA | ASSLVEVLADTQY
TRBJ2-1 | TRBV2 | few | ASRYHNEQF
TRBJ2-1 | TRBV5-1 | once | ASNSGPSSYNEQF
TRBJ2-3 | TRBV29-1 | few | SAEGAGEAARTDTQY
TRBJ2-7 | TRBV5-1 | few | ASSYFGGVSSYEQY
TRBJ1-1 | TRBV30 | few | AWIPKGTEAF
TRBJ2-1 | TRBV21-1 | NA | ASSPGRGKSSYNEQF
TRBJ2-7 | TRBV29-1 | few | SVSPFGTGTSYEQY
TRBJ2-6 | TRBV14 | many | ASSHGNSGANVLT
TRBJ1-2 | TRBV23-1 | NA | ASSPLGRAYGYT
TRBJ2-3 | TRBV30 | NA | AWTDGRDTQY
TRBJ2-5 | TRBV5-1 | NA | ASSLLGQNQETQY
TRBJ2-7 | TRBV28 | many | ASRKTSYEQY
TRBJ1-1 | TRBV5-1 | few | ASSSGEF
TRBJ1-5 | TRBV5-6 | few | ASSWRQGELSNQPQH
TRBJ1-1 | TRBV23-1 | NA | ASKALLKGTTEAF
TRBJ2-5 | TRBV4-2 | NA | ASSQVASGGSERQETQY
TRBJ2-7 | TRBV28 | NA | ASSIHWDTGEQY
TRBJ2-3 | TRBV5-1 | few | ASSQQRDVSQY
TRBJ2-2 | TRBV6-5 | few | ASTESRGELF
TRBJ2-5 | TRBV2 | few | ASTFSGGAPETQY
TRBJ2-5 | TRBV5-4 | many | ASSLQGGVETQY
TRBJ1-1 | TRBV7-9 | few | ASSFGGGKNTEAF
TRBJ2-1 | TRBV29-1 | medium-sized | SVAQRLSSYNEQF
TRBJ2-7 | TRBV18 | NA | ASSQGLAELYEQY
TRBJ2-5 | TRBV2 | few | ASSARTTQETQY
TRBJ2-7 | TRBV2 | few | ASRSGTGYYEQY
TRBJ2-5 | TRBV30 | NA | ACSLGLAAETQY
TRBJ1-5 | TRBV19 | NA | ASSSRENQPQH
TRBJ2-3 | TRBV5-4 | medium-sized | ASSLGTAQDTQY
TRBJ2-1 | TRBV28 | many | ASSLVGGRNEQF
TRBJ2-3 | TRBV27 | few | ASSRGGSVSTDTQY
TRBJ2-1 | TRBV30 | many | AWTRPGTSKF
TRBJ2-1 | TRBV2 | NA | ASHEPDYNEQF
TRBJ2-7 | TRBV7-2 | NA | ASSLHVPQGRYEQY